The next 7 T cell receptor beta chains were all read from a single sample in a study of blood T cell repertoires in COVID-19. Measured with immunoSEQ multiplex PCR; TCRdb has only the in-frame clones, and not every one. Among 120,000 to 150,000 clones listed, about nine tenths were seen once. The source material was PBMCs or T cells enriched from blood (not recorded which). Every receptor here comes from a woman in her thirties or forties who had been exposed to COVID-19.

The chain is built from TRBV6-1 and TRBJ2-7, with TRBD1 identical over 7 bases. The CDR3 sequence is 15 residues long. The trim removed 2 bases at V and 3 bases at J, leaving 7 bases unmatched. Germline V CDR1 and CDR2: MNHNS, SASEGT. In DNA form, the CDR3 reads TGTGCCAGCAGTGAATGGCTACAGGGGAACTACGAGCAGTACTTC. It translates to CASSEWLQGNYEQYF.

The chain has TRBV11-1 and TRBJ1-6; D is uncertain. The CDR3 runs to 14 residues. Per the germline V gene, CDR1 is SGHAT and CDR2 is FQDESV (reference sequence). V dropped 1 base and J dropped 9 bases, with 10 bases sitting between them. DNA of the CDR3: TGTGCCAGCAGCTTAGGACGGGAGGGTTCACCCCTCCACTTT. As protein: CASSLGREGSPLHF. Based on the CDR3 plus reference TRBV11-1 and TRBJ1-6, the full variable domain is EAEVAQSPRYKITEKSQAVAFWCDPISGHATLYWYRQILGQGPELLVQFQDESVVDDSQLPKDRFSAERLKGVDSTLKIQPAELGDSAMYLCASSLGREGSPLHFGNGTRLTVT.

The chain has TRBV12-5 and TRBJ1-5; D unclear. V lost 5 bases to trimming and J lost 4 bases, with 12 bases between them. CDR3 length: 14 residues. Germline V CDR1 and CDR2: LGHNT, FRNRAP. CDR3 coding DNA: TGTGCTAGTGGTATTCGGGTCACAAATCAGCCCCAGCATTTT. Translated, it gives CASGIRVTNQPQHF.

The J gene is TRBJ2-5, the V gene TRBV4-2; D is perhaps TRBD2 (6 bases). Germline V lookup: CDR1 LGHNA, CDR2 YNFKEQ. There are 14 residues in the CDR3. V lost 3 bases and J lost 2, with 10 bases in between. This CDR3 is CASSQDYRQETQYF. The CDR3 bases are TGTGCCAGCAGCCAGGACTATCGACAAGAGACCCAGTACTTC.

The chain recombines TRBV6-4 with TRBJ2-2; TRBD1 aligns across 7 bases. This CDR3 has 15 residues. Trimming at V came to 6 bases and at J to 5 bases, leaving 9 bases not matched to a gene. Germline V gives CDR1 MRHNA, CDR2 SNTAGT. The CDR3 is CASRTHGTDTGELFF. For the CDR3, the DNA is TGTGCCAGCAGGACGCACGGGACAGATACCGGGGAGCTGTTTTTT.

The genes are TRBV5-4 and TRBJ2-3; 12 nucleotides match TRBD2. CDR1 and CDR2 (germline): SGHNT, YYREEE (reference sequence). There are 16 residues in the CDR3. V trimming: 4 bases; J trimming: 4 bases; junction bases outside the gene matches: 7. The CDR3 region is CASSPMTSGSSDTQYF. CDR3 coding DNA: TGTGCCAGCAGCCCTATGACTAGCGGGAGCTCAGATACGCAGTATTTT.

This chain links TRBV19 with TRBJ2-1; possibly TRBD2 for D (5 bases). The germline CDR1 and CDR2 sequences are LNHDA and SQIVND (reference sequence). CDR3 length: 15 amino acids. V gave up 5 bases and J gave up 2 bases, with 13 bases separating them. Here the CDR3 reads CASSLLAATYNEQFF. As DNA, the CDR3 is TGTGCCAGTAGTCTCCTAGCAGCCACCTACAATGAGCAGTTCTTC.